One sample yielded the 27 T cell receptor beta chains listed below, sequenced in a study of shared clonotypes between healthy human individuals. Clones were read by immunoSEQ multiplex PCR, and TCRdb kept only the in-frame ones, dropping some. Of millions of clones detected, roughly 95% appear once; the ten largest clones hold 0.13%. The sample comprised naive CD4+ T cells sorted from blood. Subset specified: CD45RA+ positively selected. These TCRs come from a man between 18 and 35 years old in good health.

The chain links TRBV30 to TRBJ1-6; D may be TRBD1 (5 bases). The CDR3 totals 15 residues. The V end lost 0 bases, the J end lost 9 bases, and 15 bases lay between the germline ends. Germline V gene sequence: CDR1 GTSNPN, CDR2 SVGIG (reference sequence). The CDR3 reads CAWSVGGSVSSPLHF. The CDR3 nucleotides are TGTGCCTGGAGTGTTGGGGGATCCGTCAGTTCACCCCTCCACTTT.

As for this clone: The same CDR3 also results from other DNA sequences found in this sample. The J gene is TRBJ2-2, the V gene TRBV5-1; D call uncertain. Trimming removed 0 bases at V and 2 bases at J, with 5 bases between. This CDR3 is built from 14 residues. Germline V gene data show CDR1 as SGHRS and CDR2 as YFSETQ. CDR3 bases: TGCGCCAGCAGCTTGGACTCTAACACCGGGGAGCTGTTTTTT. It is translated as CASSLDSNTGELFF.

CDR3 loop: CASSDRHYEQYF. The DNA of the CDR3 is TGTGCCAGCAGTGACAGACACTACGAGCAGTACTTC. The chain couples TRBV6-5 to TRBJ2-7; TRBD1 might be the D (5 bases). CDR3 length: 12 amino acids. Trimming cost V 5 bases and J 3 bases, with 8 bases left between them. Per the germline V gene, CDR1 is MNHEY and CDR2 is SVGAGI.

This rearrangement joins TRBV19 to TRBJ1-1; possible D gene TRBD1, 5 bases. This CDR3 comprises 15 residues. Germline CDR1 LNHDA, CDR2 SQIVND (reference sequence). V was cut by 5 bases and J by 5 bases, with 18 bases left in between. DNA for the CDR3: TGTGCCAGTAGTGTCCGGGGGTCCATGGGGACTGAAGCTTTCTTT. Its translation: CASSVRGSMGTEAFF.

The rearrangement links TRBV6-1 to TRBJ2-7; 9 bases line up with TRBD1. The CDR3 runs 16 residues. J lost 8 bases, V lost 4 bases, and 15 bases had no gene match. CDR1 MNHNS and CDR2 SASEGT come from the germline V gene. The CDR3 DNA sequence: TGTGCCAGCAGTGGGTCCGGGACAGGGAAAGCAGGGAAGCAGTACTTC. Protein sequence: CASSGSGTGKAGKQYF.

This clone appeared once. The CDR3 is CASSISRDTIYF. CDR3 DNA: TGTGCCAGCTCCATTTCCAGGGACACCATATATTTT. The chain uses TRBV2 and TRBJ1-3; D might be TRBD1 (5 bases). The CDR3 consists of 12 residues. Between the trimmed V and J ends, which lost 8 bases and 8 bases, there was a span of 13 bases. Germline CDR1 reads SNHLY; CDR2 reads FYNNEI. Full variable domain (outside the CDR3, taken from reference TRBV2 and TRBJ1-3): EPEVTQTPSHQVTQMGQEVILRCVPISNHLYFYWYRQILGQKVEFLVSFYNNEISEKSEIFDDQFSVERPDGSNFTLKIRSTKLEDSAMYFCASSISRDTIYFGEGSWLTVV.

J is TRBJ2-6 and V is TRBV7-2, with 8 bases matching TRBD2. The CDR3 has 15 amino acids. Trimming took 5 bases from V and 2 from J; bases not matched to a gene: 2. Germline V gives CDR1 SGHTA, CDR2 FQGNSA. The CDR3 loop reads CASSQTSAGANVLTF. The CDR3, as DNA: TGTGCCAGCAGCCAGACTAGCGCTGGGGCCAACGTCCTGACTTTC.

CDR3 sequence reads: CASSLGRLGVAVNTIYF. In DNA form, the CDR3 reads TGTGCCAGCAGTTTAGGCCGCCTCGGGGTAGCGGTAAACACCATATATTTT. The chain has TRBV28 and TRBJ1-3; D call uncertain. Germline CDR1 is MDHEN and CDR2 is SYDVKM. V lost 2 bases and J 6 bases, leaving 20 bases between the germline ends. This CDR3 region has 17 residues.

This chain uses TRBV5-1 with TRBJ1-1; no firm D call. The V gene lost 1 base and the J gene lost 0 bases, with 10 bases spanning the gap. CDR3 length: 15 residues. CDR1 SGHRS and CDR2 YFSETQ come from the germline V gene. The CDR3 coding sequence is TGCGCCAGCAGCTTGCAAGTACGGATGAACACTGAAGCTTTCTTT. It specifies CASSLQVRMNTEAFF. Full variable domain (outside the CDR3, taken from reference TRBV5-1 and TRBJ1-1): KAGVTQTPRYLIKTRGQQVTLSCSPISGHRSVSWYQQTPGQGLQFLFEYFSETQRNKGNFPGRFSGRQFSNSRSEMNVSTLELGDSALYLCASSLQVRMNTEAFFGQGTRLTVV.

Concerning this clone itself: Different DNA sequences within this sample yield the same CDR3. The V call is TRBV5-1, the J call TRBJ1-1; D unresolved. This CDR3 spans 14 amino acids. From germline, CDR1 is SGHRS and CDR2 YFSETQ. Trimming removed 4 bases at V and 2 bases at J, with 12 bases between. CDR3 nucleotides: TGCGCCAGCAGCCCCCGGACTGCAAACACTGAAGCTTTCTTT. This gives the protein CASSPRTANTEAFF. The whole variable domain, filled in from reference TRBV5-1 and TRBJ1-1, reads KAGVTQTPRYLIKTRGQQVTLSCSPISGHRSVSWYQQTPGQGLQFLFEYFSETQRNKGNFPGRFSGRQFSNSRSEMNVSTLELGDSALYLCASSPRTANTEAFFGQGTRLTVV.

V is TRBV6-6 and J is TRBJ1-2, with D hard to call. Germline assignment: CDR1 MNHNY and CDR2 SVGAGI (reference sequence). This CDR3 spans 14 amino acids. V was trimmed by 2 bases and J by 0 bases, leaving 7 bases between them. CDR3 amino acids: CASSYPTTNYGYTF. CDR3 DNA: TGTGCCAGCAGTTACCCGACGACTAACTATGGCTACACCTTC.

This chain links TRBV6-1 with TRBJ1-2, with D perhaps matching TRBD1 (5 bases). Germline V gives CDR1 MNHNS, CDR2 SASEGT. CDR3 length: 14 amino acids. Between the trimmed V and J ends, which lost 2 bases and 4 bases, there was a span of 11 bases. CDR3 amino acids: CASSEYTGPYGYTF. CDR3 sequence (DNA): TGTGCCAGCAGTGAATATACAGGACCCTATGGCTACACCTTC.

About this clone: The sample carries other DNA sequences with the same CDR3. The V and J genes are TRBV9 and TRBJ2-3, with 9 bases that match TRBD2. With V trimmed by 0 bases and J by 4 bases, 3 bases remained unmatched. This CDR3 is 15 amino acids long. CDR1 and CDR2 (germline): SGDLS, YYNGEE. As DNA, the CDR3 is TGTGCCAGCAGCGTAGTAGCGGGAGTTCCAGATACGCAGTATTTT. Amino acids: CASSVVAGVPDTQYF.

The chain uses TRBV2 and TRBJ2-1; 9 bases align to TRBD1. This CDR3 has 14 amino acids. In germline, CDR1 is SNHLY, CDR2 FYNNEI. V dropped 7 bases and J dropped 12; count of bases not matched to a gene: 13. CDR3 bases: TGTGCCAGCAAGGGACAGGGTGATAATAGGGGGCAGTTCTTC. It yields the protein CASKGQGDNRGQFF.

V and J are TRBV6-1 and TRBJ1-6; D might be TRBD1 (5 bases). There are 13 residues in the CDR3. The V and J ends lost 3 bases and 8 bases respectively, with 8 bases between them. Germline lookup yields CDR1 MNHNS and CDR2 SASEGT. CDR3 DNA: TGTGCCAGCAGTGACAGGGACCATTCACCCCTCCACTTT. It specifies CASSDRDHSPLHF.

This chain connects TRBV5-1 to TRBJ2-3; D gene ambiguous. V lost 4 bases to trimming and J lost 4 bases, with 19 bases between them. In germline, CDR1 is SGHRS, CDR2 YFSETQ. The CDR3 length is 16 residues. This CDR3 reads CASSPLVKPISDTQYF. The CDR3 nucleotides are TGCGCCAGCAGCCCGTTGGTCAAACCGATCTCAGATACGCAGTATTTT. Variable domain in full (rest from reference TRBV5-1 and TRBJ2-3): KAGVTQTPRYLIKTRGQQVTLSCSPISGHRSVSWYQQTPGQGLQFLFEYFSETQRNKGNFPGRFSGRQFSNSRSEMNVSTLELGDSALYLCASSPLVKPISDTQYFGPGTRLTVL.

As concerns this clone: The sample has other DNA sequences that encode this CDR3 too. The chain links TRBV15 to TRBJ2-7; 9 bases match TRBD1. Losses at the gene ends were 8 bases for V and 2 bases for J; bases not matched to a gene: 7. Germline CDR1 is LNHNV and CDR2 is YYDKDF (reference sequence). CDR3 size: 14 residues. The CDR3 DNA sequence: TGTGCCACCTCCTTGGACAGGGGTCCCTACGAGCAGTACTTC. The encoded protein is CATSLDRGPYEQYF.

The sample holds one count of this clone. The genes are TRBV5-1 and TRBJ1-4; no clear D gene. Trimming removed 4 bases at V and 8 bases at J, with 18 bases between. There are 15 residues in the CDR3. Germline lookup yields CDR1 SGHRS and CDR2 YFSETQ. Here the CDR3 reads CASSPHMTRNEKLFF. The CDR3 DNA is TGCGCCAGCAGCCCCCACATGACGAGGAACGAAAAACTGTTTTTT.

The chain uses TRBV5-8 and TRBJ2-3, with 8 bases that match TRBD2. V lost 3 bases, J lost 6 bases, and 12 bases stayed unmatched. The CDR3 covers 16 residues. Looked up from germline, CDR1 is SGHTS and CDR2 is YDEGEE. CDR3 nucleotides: TGTGCCAGCAGCTCCCGTAGCGGGGACGTCACGGATACGCAGTATTTT. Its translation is CASSSRSGDVTDTQYF. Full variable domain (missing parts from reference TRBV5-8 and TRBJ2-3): EAGVTQSPTHLIKTRGQQATLRCSPISGHTSVYWYQQALGLGLQFLLWYDEGEERNRGNFPPRFSGRQFPNYSSELNVNALELEDSALYLCASSSRSGDVTDTQYFGPGTRLTVL.

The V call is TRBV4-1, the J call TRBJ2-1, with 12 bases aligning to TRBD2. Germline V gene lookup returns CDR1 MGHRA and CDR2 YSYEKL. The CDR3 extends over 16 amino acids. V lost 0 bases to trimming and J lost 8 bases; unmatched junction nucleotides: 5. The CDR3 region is CASSQDMASGGDEQFF. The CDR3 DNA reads TGCGCCAGCAGCCAAGATATGGCTAGCGGGGGGGATGAGCAGTTCTTC.

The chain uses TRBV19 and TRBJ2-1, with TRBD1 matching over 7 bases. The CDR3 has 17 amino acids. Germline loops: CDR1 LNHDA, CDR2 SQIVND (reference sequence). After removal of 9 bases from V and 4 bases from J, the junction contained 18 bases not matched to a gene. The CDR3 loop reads CASITGVCAYRYNEQFF. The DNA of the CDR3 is TGTGCCAGCATTACAGGGGTGTGTGCATACAGATACAATGAGCAGTTCTTC.

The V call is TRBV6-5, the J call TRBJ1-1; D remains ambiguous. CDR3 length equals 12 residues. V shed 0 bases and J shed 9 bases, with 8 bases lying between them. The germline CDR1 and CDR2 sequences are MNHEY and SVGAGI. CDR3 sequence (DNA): TGTGCCAGCAGTTACTCGAAAGGGAAAGCTTTCTTT. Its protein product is CASSYSKGKAFF.

This chain's CDR3 is CASSQELDQPQHF. CDR3 DNA sequence: TGCGCCAGCAGCCAAGAGCTCGACCAGCCCCAGCATTTT. J is TRBJ1-5 and V is TRBV4-3; no firm D call. Trimming left V 0 bases short and J 7 bases short, with 7 bases between. This CDR3 spans 13 amino acids. Germline V lookup: CDR1 LGHNA, CDR2 YSLEER.

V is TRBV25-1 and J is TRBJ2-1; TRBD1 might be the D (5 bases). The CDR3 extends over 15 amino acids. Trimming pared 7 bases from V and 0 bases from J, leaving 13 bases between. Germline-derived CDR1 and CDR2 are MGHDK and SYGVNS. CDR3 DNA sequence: TGTGCCAGCACCTCAGACAGCCTCTCCTACAATGAGCAGTTCTTC. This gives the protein CASTSDSLSYNEQFF.

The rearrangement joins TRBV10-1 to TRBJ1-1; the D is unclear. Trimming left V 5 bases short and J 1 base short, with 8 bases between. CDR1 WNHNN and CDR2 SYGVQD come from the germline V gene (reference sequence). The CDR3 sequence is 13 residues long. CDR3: CASSLDGNTEAFF. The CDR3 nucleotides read TGCGCCAGCAGTCTGGACGGGAACACTGAAGCTTTCTTT.

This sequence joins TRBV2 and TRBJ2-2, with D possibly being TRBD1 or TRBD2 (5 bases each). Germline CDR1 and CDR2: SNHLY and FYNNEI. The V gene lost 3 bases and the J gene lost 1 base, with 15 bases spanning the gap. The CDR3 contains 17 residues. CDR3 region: CASSDSWGSWNTGELFF. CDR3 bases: TGTGCCAGCAGTGATTCCTGGGGGAGTTGGAACACCGGGGAGCTGTTTTTT.

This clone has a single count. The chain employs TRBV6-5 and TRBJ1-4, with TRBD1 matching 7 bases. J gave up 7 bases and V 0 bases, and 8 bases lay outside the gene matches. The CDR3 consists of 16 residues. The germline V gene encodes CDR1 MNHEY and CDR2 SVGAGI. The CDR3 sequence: CASSYSKTGAVEKLFF. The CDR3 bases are TGTGCCAGCAGTTACTCGAAAACAGGGGCGGTTGAAAAACTGTTTTTT.